This T cell receptor beta chain was profiled in a study of human CD8 memory T cell subsets. The CDR3 totals 13 residues. Germline values: CDR1 SGHDN, CDR2 FVKESK. By UMI-labeled 5' RACE, the TCR beta libraries were made. For each CDR3 protein, TCRdb gives one entry from its re-call of the 5' RACE reads, without DNA. Its listing shows about 7,000 distinct CDR3 sequences. This clonotype originated in a human donor in good health. The V and J genes are TRBV14 and TRBJ2-7; without DNA, the TCRdb call of TRBD1 cannot be checked. Source material: CD8+ stem-like memory T cells (TSCM and TCM) sorted from PBMCs. The subset denotes: stem-like memory CD8 T cells (TSTEM), CCR7+ PD-1- TIGIT-. The CDR3 loop is CASSPGAAYEQYF. The entire variable domain, with the rest obtained from reference TRBV14 and TRBJ2-7, is as follows: EAGVTQFPSHSVIEKGQTVTLRCDPISGHDNLYWYRRVMGKEIKFLLHFVKESKQDESGMPNNRFLAERTGGTYSTLKVQPAELEDSGVYFCASSPGAAYEQYFGPGTRLTVT.